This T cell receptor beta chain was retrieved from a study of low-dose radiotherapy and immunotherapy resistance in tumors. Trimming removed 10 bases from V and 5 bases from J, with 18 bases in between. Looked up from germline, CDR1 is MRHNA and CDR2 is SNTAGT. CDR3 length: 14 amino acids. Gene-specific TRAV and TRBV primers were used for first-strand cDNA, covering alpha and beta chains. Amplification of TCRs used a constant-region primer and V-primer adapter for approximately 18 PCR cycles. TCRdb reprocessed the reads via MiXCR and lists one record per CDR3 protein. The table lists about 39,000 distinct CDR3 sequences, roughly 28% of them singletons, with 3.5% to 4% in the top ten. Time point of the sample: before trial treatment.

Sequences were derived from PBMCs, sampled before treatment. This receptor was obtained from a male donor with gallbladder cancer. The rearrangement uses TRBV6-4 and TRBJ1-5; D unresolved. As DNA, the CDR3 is TGTGCCACCCTCCGGGCTTCCTGGTATCAGCCCCAGCATTTT. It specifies CATLRASWYQPQHF.